This T cell receptor gamma chain comes out of a study of gamma delta lymphoproliferative disorders and STAT genes. Overall study context: For the delta chain, EuroClonality-NGS standard procedure was applied.

Overall study results and limits: Delta repertoires did not separate groups, but patient gamma repertoires clustered apart. Nearly all major patient gamma and delta clonotypes were public.

Sequencing used genomic DNA taken from PBMCs of patients and controls. TCRdb repeated clone calling on the multiplex PCR reads with CATT. This table holds 1,300 or so gamma-chain clones, approximately 11% found once. V lost 8 bases to trimming and J lost 4 bases; unmatched junction nucleotides: 48. The CDR3 is made up of 26 amino acids. In its sample, this clone ranks as medium-sized. Its specificity is not known. Other DNA sequences in this sample translate to the same CDR3. This TCR was sampled from a human donor in good health. Sequencing used blood. The chain uses TRGV10 and TRGJ1 or TRGJ2. No J gene is reported in TCRdb; it was inferred here by comparing the DNA with germline. TRGV10 is treated as an ORF (open reading frame) with a function not yet certain. The CDR3: CAAWPLTRGIIRLCGLWATWYYKKLF. For the CDR3, the DNA is TGTGCTGCGTGGCCCCTTACTCGTGGGATTATAAGATTATGCGGATTATGGGCTACGTGGTATTATAAGAAACTCTTT.